The 10 T cell receptor beta chains listed next were all sequenced from one sample in a study of T cell changes during pregnancy in multiple sclerosis. Libraries were prepared by immunoSEQ multiplex PCR; TCRdb keeps only in-frame clonotypes and omits some of them. The repertoire holds tens of thousands of clones, with 85% to 95% as singletons. This material consisted of CD4+ T cells from peripheral blood mononuclear cells, taken in the second trimester of pregnancy. Source of these receptors: a female donor with multiple sclerosis, enrolled in a pregnancy study.

The rearrangement joins TRBV5-1 to TRBJ2-3, with TRBD2 matching 8 bases. The length of the CDR3 is 15 residues. With 2 bases clipped from V and 1 base from J, the junction kept 3 bases outside the gene matches. CDR1 SGHRS and CDR2 YFSETQ come from the germline V gene. CDR3 sequence reads: CASSFRREGTDTQYF. In DNA, the CDR3 is TGCGCCAGCAGCTTTAGGCGGGAGGGCACAGATACGCAGTATTTT.

The V and J genes are TRBV7-2 and TRBJ2-7; 10 nucleotides match TRBD2. The CDR3 has 15 amino acids. J was trimmed by 8 bases and V by 5 bases; bases with no gene match: 12. From germline, CDR1 is SGHTA and CDR2 FQGNSA. This CDR3 reads CASSRNSGGSTQQYF. Here the CDR3 DNA reads TGTGCCAGCAGCCGAAATAGCGGGGGGTCCACGCAGCAGTACTTC.

The chain uses TRBV5-5 and TRBJ1-1, with a weak D call TRBD1 (6 bases). This CDR3 has 13 amino acids. V was cut by 1 base and J by 5 bases, with 9 bases left in between. Germline lookup yields CDR1 SGHKS and CDR2 YYEKEE (reference sequence). CDR3 in amino acids: CASSLQGRTEAFF. As DNA, the CDR3 is TGTGCCAGCAGCTTGCAGGGGAGAACTGAAGCTTTCTTT.

This clone was found once. This chain joins TRBV11-2 and TRBJ2-5; possible D gene TRBD1, 5 bases. Trimming stripped 5 bases from V and 5 bases from J, with 9 bases between. Germline CDR1 and CDR2: SGHAT and FQNNGV. CDR3 length: 12 amino acids. CDR3: CASSGNRETQYF. CDR3 DNA sequence: TGTGCCAGCAGCGGAAACAGGGAGACCCAGTACTTC. The full variable domain, in which reference TRBV11-2 and TRBJ2-5 provide the parts outside the CDR3, is EAGVAQSPRYKIIEKRQSVAFWCNPISGHATLYWYQQILGQGPKLLIQFQNNGVVDDSQLPKDRFSAERLKGVDSTLKIQPAKLEDSAVYLCASSGNRETQYFGPGTRLLVL.

The V call is TRBV6-1, the J call TRBJ1-5; D unresolved. V was shortened by 3 bases and J by 6 bases, with 6 bases between the two germline ends. In germline, CDR1 is MNHNS, CDR2 SASEGT. CDR3 size: 12 residues. The CDR3 protein is CASSDFLQPQHF. The CDR3 nucleotides are TGTGCCAGCAGTGATTTTCTTCAGCCCCAGCATTTT.

This chain uses TRBV11-2 with TRBJ2-1; 11 bases agree with TRBD2. V lost 5 bases to trimming and J lost 2 bases; unmatched junction nucleotides: 2. The CDR3 runs 15 residues. Per germline, CDR1 SGHAT and CDR2 FQNNGV. CDR3 protein: CASSQGLAAYNEQFF. The CDR3 coding sequence is TGTGCCAGCAGCCAGGGACTAGCGGCCTACAATGAGCAGTTCTTC.

V is TRBV5-1 and J is TRBJ2-7, with D tentatively TRBD1 (6 bases). This CDR3 is built from 15 residues. Trimming removed 0 bases from V and 5 bases from J, with 15 bases in between. Germline lookup yields CDR1 SGHRS and CDR2 YFSETQ. The DNA of the CDR3 is TGCGCCAGCAGCTTGGGACCTACAGGGAACCACGAGCAGTACTTC. The encoded protein is CASSLGPTGNHEQYF.

V gene TRBV10-1 combines with J gene TRBJ2-7, with a tentative D call TRBD2 (6 bases). V was shortened by 2 bases and J by 6 bases, with 20 bases between the two germline ends. The CDR3 covers 16 residues. Germline assignment: CDR1 WNHNN and CDR2 SYGVQD (reference sequence). CDR3 coding DNA: TGCGCCAGCAGTGAGGCGGGACTGCAGAGCCGATCCGAGCAGTACTTC. It is translated as CASSEAGLQSRSEQYF.

The rearrangement uses TRBV6-5 and TRBJ1-6; possibly TRBD1 for D (6 bases). There are 14 residues in the CDR3. V dropped 5 bases and J dropped 6 bases, with 11 bases sitting between them. Germline CDR1 and CDR2: MNHEY and SVGAGI. CDR3 sequence reads: CASSRTVVNSPLHF. CDR3 bases: TGTGCCAGCAGTAGGACAGTGGTTAATTCACCCCTCCACTTT.

This clone is categorized as medium-sized. This chain joins TRBV7-2 and TRBJ1-4; D not certain. The CDR3 extends over 15 amino acids. Germline assignment: CDR1 SGHTA and CDR2 FQGNSA. Trimming took 2 bases from V and 8 from J, leaving 15 bases between them. The CDR3 here is CASSLKPGINEKLFF. The CDR3 DNA reads as TGTGCCAGCAGCTTAAAACCAGGCATTAACGAAAAACTGTTTTTT.